Each of the 31 T cell receptor beta chains below was sequenced from the same sample in a study of technical replicates of blood from a handful of donors. The protocol was immunoSEQ multiplex PCR, while the TCRdb copy is restricted to in-frame clones and leaves out a portion. The top ten hold about 5.7% of the sample, which has under 15,000 clones, 85% to 95% seen once. Sequenced: PBMCs. These receptors came from a human donor in good health.

V usage is TRBV6-1 and J usage is TRBJ1-2; no clear D. Germline-derived CDR1 and CDR2 are MNHNS and SASEGT. This CDR3 comprises 12 residues. V was clipped by 5 bases and J by 6 bases, with 10 bases between them. CDR3 sequence: CASSQTADGYTF. The DNA of the CDR3 is TGTGCCAGCAGTCAAACCGCAGATGGCTACACCTTC.

V is TRBV5-1 and J is TRBJ2-3; D not resolved. Per the germline V gene, CDR1 is SGHRS and CDR2 is YFSETQ. The CDR3 consists of 15 residues. Trimming pared 4 bases from V and 1 base from J, leaving 13 bases between. In DNA, the CDR3 is TGCGCCAGCAGCCTGAATTTCGTAGGCACAGATACGCAGTATTTT. Translation: CASSLNFVGTDTQYF. The variable domain in full, with the rest retrieved from reference TRBV5-1 and TRBJ2-3, is KAGVTQTPRYLIKTRGQQVTLSCSPISGHRSVSWYQQTPGQGLQFLFEYFSETQRNKGNFPGRFSGRQFSNSRSEMNVSTLELGDSALYLCASSLNFVGTDTQYFGPGTRLTVL.

V gene TRBV5-1 combines with J gene TRBJ1-1; D gene unclear. Trimming left V 0 bases short and J 4 bases short, with 10 bases between. The CDR3 is made up of 14 amino acids. The germline V gene has CDR1 SGHRS and CDR2 YFSETQ. In nucleotides, the CDR3 is TGCGCCAGCAGCTTGGATTACGGGTCCACTGAAGCTTTCTTT. Encoded protein: CASSLDYGSTEAFF.

This rearrangement joins TRBV9 to TRBJ2-3; the match to TRBD2 covers 9 bases. V lost 1 base to trimming and J lost 0 bases; unmatched junction nucleotides: 0. CDR1 and CDR2 (germline): SGDLS, YYNGEE. The CDR3 sequence is 15 residues long. The CDR3 nucleotides read TGTGCCAGCAGCGTAACTAGCGGGAGCACAGATACGCAGTATTTT. It is translated as CASSVTSGSTDTQYF. The variable domain in full, with the rest retrieved from reference TRBV9 and TRBJ2-3, is DSGVTQTPKHLITATGQRVTLRCSPRSGDLSVYWYQQSLDQGLQFLIQYYNGEERAKGNILERFSAQQFPDLHSELNLSSLELGDSALYFCASSVTSGSTDTQYFGPGTRLTVL.

This clone was observed a single time. The chain uses TRBV5-6 and TRBJ2-5; 11 nucleotides align to TRBD2. Looked up from germline, CDR1 is SGHDT and CDR2 is YYEEEE. After removal of 4 bases from V and 4 bases from J, the junction contained 9 bases not matched to a gene. The CDR3 loop spans 16 amino acids. The CDR3 spells CASSPRVAGGLETQYF. The CDR3 DNA sequence: TGTGCCAGCAGCCCCCGGGTAGCGGGAGGGCTAGAGACCCAGTACTTC.

The chain combines TRBV2 with TRBJ2-1, with D possibly matching TRBD2 (5 bases). The V end was cut by 5 bases, the J end by 0 bases, with 11 bases between. The CDR3 contains 15 residues. Germline CDR1 reads SNHLY; CDR2 reads FYNNEI. The CDR3 nucleotides are TGTGCCAGCAGTTTAGCGCCAAGCTCCTACAATGAGCAGTTCTTC. Translated: CASSLAPSSYNEQFF.

The chain couples TRBV4-2 to TRBJ2-7; TRBD2 matches 15 bases. This CDR3 has 19 residues. Germline loops: CDR1 LGHNA, CDR2 YNFKEQ. With 4 bases clipped from V and 0 bases from J, the junction kept 10 bases outside the gene matches. For the CDR3, the DNA is TGTGCCAGCAGCCTTCACGGGACTAGCGGGAGGCTCAGCTCCTACGAGCAGTACTTC. Translating it yields CASSLHGTSGRLSSYEQYF.

The table lists this clone with a count of one. V is TRBV7-9 and J is TRBJ1-5; a possible D gene is TRBD1 (5 bases). Trimming stripped 5 bases from V and 3 bases from J, with 14 bases between. Germline V gene lookup returns CDR1 SEHNR and CDR2 FQNEAQ (reference sequence). The CDR3 loop spans 15 amino acids. CDR3 in DNA: TGTGCCAGCAGCCTCGGGGACTCCTACAATCAGCCCCAGCATTTT. Translation: CASSLGDSYNQPQHF. Based on the CDR3 plus reference TRBV7-9 and TRBJ1-5, the full variable domain is DTGVSQNPRHKITKRGQNVTFRCDPISEHNRLYWYRQTLGQGPEFLTYFQNEAQLEKSRLLSDRFSAERPKGSFSTLEIQRTEQGDSAMYLCASSLGDSYNQPQHFGDGTRLSIL.

Here the CDR3 reads CASSEKGQGDYGYTF. The CDR3 region has the DNA TGCGCCAGCAGTGAAAAGGGACAGGGTGACTATGGCTACACCTTC. This chain joins TRBV10-2 and TRBJ1-2, with TRBD1 matching 9 bases. The CDR3 has 15 amino acids. The germline V gene has CDR1 WSHSY and CDR2 SAAADI. Trimming took 3 bases from V and 3 from J; bases not matched to a gene: 5.

This sequence joins TRBV27 and TRBJ2-5, with 7 bases that match TRBD2. The germline V gene encodes CDR1 MNHEY and CDR2 SMNVEV (reference sequence). Germline trimming cut 1 base from V and 2 bases from J; bases unmatched to any gene: 4. The CDR3 is 15 amino acids. The CDR3, as DNA: TGTGCCAGCAGTTTATTCGGGACTACACAAGAGACCCAGTACTTC. Encoded protein: CASSLFGTTQETQYF.

The chain has TRBV6-1 and TRBJ2-5; 7 nucleotides match TRBD2. From germline, CDR1 is MNHNS and CDR2 SASEGT. This CDR3 comprises 14 residues. Trimming at V came to 11 bases and at J to 4 bases, leaving 13 bases not matched to a gene. CDR3 loop: CASRSAGEGETQYF. DNA for the CDR3: TGTGCCTCCCGGAGCGCGGGAGAAGGAGAGACCCAGTACTTC.

The chain employs TRBV12-1 and TRBJ1-1. TRBV12-1 constitutes a pseudogene. This CDR3 has 17 residues. CDR3 DNA sequence: TGTGCCAGCAGCCCTTATCGGGATATCAGGGGAGGGACTGAAGCTTTCTTT. Protein product: CASSPYRDIRGGTEAFF.

This chain uses TRBV5-1 with TRBJ1-1; D unresolved. The V gene's germline CDR1 is SGHRS and CDR2 YFSETQ. The CDR3 length is 13 residues. V was trimmed by 4 bases and J by 1 base, leaving 8 bases between them. DNA of the CDR3: TGCGCCAGCAGCCCTTTAGCGAACACTGAAGCTTTCTTT. Protein: CASSPLANTEAFF. Complete variable domain (other parts from reference TRBV5-1 and TRBJ1-1): KAGVTQTPRYLIKTRGQQVTLSCSPISGHRSVSWYQQTPGQGLQFLFEYFSETQRNKGNFPGRFSGRQFSNSRSEMNVSTLELGDSALYLCASSPLANTEAFFGQGTRLTVV.

CDR3 bases: TGTGCCAGCAGCTTGATAGCGGGAGGGATCCATGAGCAGTTCTTC. This encodes CASSLIAGGIHEQFF. The chain is built from TRBV5-5 and TRBJ2-1; 11 nucleotides agree with TRBD2. There are 15 residues in the CDR3. Losses at the gene ends were 1 base for V and 8 bases for J; bases not matched to a gene: 5. Germline V CDR1 and CDR2: SGHKS, YYEKEE (reference sequence).

The chain is built from TRBV15 and TRBJ2-1, with TRBD2 matching over 8 bases. Germline values: CDR1 LNHNV, CDR2 YYDKDF (reference sequence). V was clipped by 2 bases and J by 14 bases; unmatched bases: 5. This CDR3 comprises 12 residues. CDR3 DNA: TGTGCCACCAGCAGACGGGAGGGAGGGAAGTTCTTC. Translation: CATSRREGGKFF.

This chain connects TRBV7-6 to TRBJ2-7, with 12 bases identical to TRBD2. The V gene end was trimmed by 8 bases and the J gene end by 7 bases; junction bases not matched to a gene: 6. In germline, CDR1 is SGHVS, CDR2 FNYEAQ. The CDR3 contains 13 residues. CDR3 sequence reads: CASRGLAGREQYF. DNA for the CDR3: TGTGCCAGCCGTGGACTAGCGGGAAGGGAGCAGTACTTC.

CDR3 in DNA: TGTGCCAGCAGCCTCAGGGAGGGAGAGACCCAGTACTTC. It codes for CASSLREGETQYF. The rearrangement links TRBV7-3 to TRBJ2-5, with 7 nucleotides matching TRBD2. CDR1 and CDR2 from the germline V gene are SGHTA and FQGTGA. After removal of 5 bases from V and 4 bases from J, the junction contained 4 bases not matched to a gene. This CDR3 contains 13 residues. The full variable domain, its missing parts supplied by reference TRBV7-3 and TRBJ2-5, is GAGVSQTPSNKVTEKGKYVELRCDPISGHTALYWYRQSLGQGPEFLIYFQGTGAADDSGLPNDRFFAVRPEGSVSTLKIQRTERGDSAVYLCASSLREGETQYFGPGTRLLVL.

The rearrangement joins TRBV6-5 to TRBJ2-7, with 8 nucleotides matching TRBD1. Germline V gene lookup returns CDR1 MNHEY and CDR2 SVGAGI. This CDR3 is built from 13 residues. After removal of 10 bases from V and 1 base from J, the junction contained 6 bases not matched to a gene. The CDR3 spells CATRQGQSYEQYF. In nucleotides, the CDR3 is TGTGCCACCAGACAGGGGCAATCCTACGAGCAGTACTTC.

The V gene is TRBV6-5, the J gene TRBJ2-1, with no clear D. Trimming took 2 bases from V and 5 from J, leaving 10 bases between them. CDR1 is MNHEY, CDR2 SVGAGI, per germline. The CDR3 contains 14 residues. CDR3 nucleotides: TGTGCCAGCAGTTACACCGTGCGGAACAATGAGCAGTTCTTC. Its translation: CASSYTVRNNEQFF.

In its sample, this clone was seen a few times. This rearrangement joins TRBV7-8 to TRBJ1-2; D unresolved. From germline, CDR1 is SGHVS and CDR2 FQNEAQ. The CDR3 sequence is 15 residues long. Trimming shortened V by 1 base and J by 4 bases, and 13 bases separated the two germline ends. The CDR3 DNA follows: TGTGCCAGCAGCTTAGGTTCGTCCGGGGTCTATGGCTACACCTTC. It specifies CASSLGSSGVYGYTF.

The chain combines TRBV4-1 with TRBJ2-1; D possibly corresponds to TRBD2 (6 bases). The V gene's germline CDR1 is MGHRA and CDR2 YSYEKL. CDR3 length: 15 amino acids. Trimming stripped 5 bases from V and 4 bases from J, with 15 bases between. CDR3 sequence reads: CASSNLGLAYNEQFF. CDR3 coding DNA: TGCGCCAGCAGCAACCTCGGGCTAGCGTACAATGAGCAGTTCTTC.

The CDR3 is CAWRAMNTEAFF. CDR3 sequence (DNA): TGTGCCTGGAGGGCCATGAACACTGAAGCTTTCTTT. The V gene is TRBV30, the J gene TRBJ1-1, with D uncertain. Per germline, CDR1 GTSNPN and CDR2 SVGIG (reference sequence). The CDR3 loop spans 12 amino acids. V shed 3 bases and J shed 0 bases, with 5 bases lying between them.

The chain combines TRBV27 with TRBJ2-3; D uncertain. CDR3 size: 14 residues. The germline V gene has CDR1 MNHEY and CDR2 SMNVEV (reference sequence). The germline V and J ends were trimmed by 1 base and 1 base, with 6 bases remaining between them. The CDR3 spells CASSLFGGTDTQYF. CDR3 nucleotides: TGTGCCAGCAGTTTATTCGGTGGCACAGATACGCAGTATTTT.

This clone appeared a single time. The CDR3 DNA reads TGTGCCAGCTTCCCAGGGGCGGTGATGAACACTGAAGCTTTCTTT. It yields the protein CASFPGAVMNTEAFF. The V call is TRBV27, the J call TRBJ1-1, with a possible D match to TRBD1 (6 bases). CDR3 size: 15 residues. Germline lookup yields CDR1 MNHEY and CDR2 SMNVEV (reference sequence). Between the trimmed V and J ends, which lost 8 bases and 0 bases, there was a span of 16 bases.

V and J are TRBV19 and TRBJ2-1; TRBD2 aligns across 7 bases. The length of the CDR3 is 14 residues. The trim removed 7 bases at V and 4 bases at J, leaving 7 bases unmatched. Germline loops: CDR1 LNHDA, CDR2 SQIVND (reference sequence). CDR3: CASTSGDSYNEQFF. The CDR3 nucleotides are TGTGCCAGTACAAGCGGGGATTCATACAATGAGCAGTTCTTC.

Remarks on this clone: The junction departs from germline at one end; a sequencing error may be responsible. The chain has TRBV6-5 and TRBJ2-1, with 9 positions matching TRBD1. There are 16 residues in the CDR3. The germline gives CDR1 MNHEY, CDR2 SVGAGI. The CDR3 sequence: CASSYSGTGSSNEQFF. CDR3 bases: TGTGCCAGCAGTTACTCCGGGACAGGGTCCTCCAATGAGCAGTTCTTC.

CDR3 DNA: TGTGCAAGTCGCCCCTCGGAGATTAACTATGGCTACACCTTC. The encoded protein is CASRPSEINYGYTF. The chain couples TRBV12-2 to TRBJ1-2. TRBV12-2 is a pseudogene. This CDR3 is built from 14 residues.

The chain couples TRBV10-1 to TRBJ1-3; no clear D. Trimming pared 3 bases from V and 2 bases from J, leaving 8 bases between. The CDR3 is 14 residues long. CDR1 and CDR2 from the germline V gene are WNHNN and SYGVQD (reference sequence). As DNA, the CDR3 is TGCGCCAGCAGTGACGGCAGCGCTGGAAACACCATATATTTT. This gives the protein CASSDGSAGNTIYF.

The chain employs TRBV5-1 and TRBJ2-3; tentative D call: TRBD1 (6 bases). The germline CDR1 and CDR2 sequences are SGHRS and YFSETQ. The CDR3 is made up of 16 amino acids. Trimming pared 0 bases from V and 4 bases from J, leaving 15 bases between. The CDR3 reads CASSLASQGGSDTQYF. CDR3 bases: TGCGCCAGCAGCTTGGCCTCACAGGGCGGTTCAGATACGCAGTATTTT.

The V gene is TRBV30, the J gene TRBJ1-2, with 8 bases identical to TRBD1. This CDR3 region has 14 residues. Germline trimming cut 3 bases from V and 11 bases from J; bases unmatched to any gene: 14. Per the germline V gene, CDR1 is GTSNPN and CDR2 is SVGIG (reference sequence). The CDR3 bases are TGTGCCTGGAGGGTCCCCCGGCAGGGGGCAGGGTACACCTTC. Translated: CAWRVPRQGAGYTF. Full variable domain (outside the CDR3, taken from reference TRBV30 and TRBJ1-2): SQTIHQWPATLVQPVGSPLSLECTVEGTSNPNLYWYRQAAGRGLQLLFYSVGIGQISSEVPQNLSASRPQDRQFILSSKKLLLSDSGFYLCAWRVPRQGAGYTFGSGTRLTVV.

The chain is built from TRBV10-1 and TRBJ1-5, with 8 positions matching TRBD1. Germline V gene lookup returns CDR1 WNHNN and CDR2 SYGVQD (reference sequence). Trimming cost V 6 bases and J 1 base; bases outside gene matches: 17. The CDR3 loop spans 19 amino acids. The CDR3 loop reads CASRNTTSKRDRSNQPQHF. The DNA for the CDR3 is TGCGCCAGCAGAAATACCACCTCGAAACGGGACAGGAGCAATCAGCCCCAGCATTTT.